This T cell receptor beta chain was identified during a study of identical twins. Study-wide findings and caveats: Cord blood beta clonotypes present at high abundance carried fewer insertions; no such pattern appeared in memory repertoires. Low generation probability was overrepresented in out-of-frame alpha sequences shared by twins. Potential partial confounding of zero-insertion analyses by invariant MAIT and iNKT cells was noted.

Germline V lookup: CDR1 SGHDT, CDR2 YYEEEE. The CDR3 contains 12 residues. Trimming shortened V by 1 base and J by 7 bases, and 6 bases separated the two germline ends. A template switching step contributed a universal primer site, while unique molecular identifiers were present in the cDNA. TCRdb redid the calling of the 5' RACE reads with MiXCR, one entry per CDR3 protein. The profile shows roughly 250,000 distinct CDR3 sequences, around 7% of them singletons. In its sample, this clonotype was seen many times. Its antigen remains unknown. These data also formed part of another study, on yellow fever vaccine responses in identical twins.

J is TRBJ2-1 and V is TRBV5-6; D is perhaps TRBD1 (6 bases). The sample was memory (CD45RO+) T cells sorted from blood. This sequence was found in a woman aged 18 to 35 in good health. The CDR3 is CASSLTGNEQFF. The CDR3 bases are TGTGCCAGCAGCTTGACAGGGAATGAGCAGTTCTTC.